This TCR beta chain was recovered during a study of T cells in Graves' hyperthyroidism and ophthalmopathy. The CDR3 is 14 residues long. V lost 0 bases and J lost 3; bases outside the gene matches: 2. For Graves' hyperthyroidism to be stable, ophthalmopathy could not progress within 18 months. Pregnant or lactating patients were excluded, as were those with uncontrolled infection or other autoimmune disease. Amplification targeted TCR beta CDR3 regions from RNA transcripts. First-round RT-PCR of the TCR CDR3 relied on the HTBI primer set. TCRdb itself ran the multiplex PCR reads through MiXCR, one entry per CDR3 protein. Among fewer than 400,000 distinct CDR3 sequences, around 25% were seen once, and the ten largest hold less than 75%. This clonotype appeared many times.

The chain links TRBV12-3 or TRBV12-4 to TRBJ2-7; 7 positions agree with TRBD1. This sequence was found in a man aged 45-65 years with Graves' hyperthyroidism. Sequencing was performed on blood. The CDR3 coding sequence is TGTGCCAGCAGTTTAGCGGGACAGCTCTACGAGCAGTACTTC. It encodes CASSLAGQLYEQYF.